This passage covers 6 T cell receptor beta chains from one sample sequenced in a study of T cell repertoires in cytomegalovirus infection (dated by TCRdb to about 2019). Their cognate antigens are unknown. Sequenced using an Illumina HiSeq 1500. TCRdb itself trimmed the public reads at Q25 with fastp, ran MiXCR and retained productive beta chains. All rows with the same CDR3 protein become a single entry with the most common DNA and genes. The sample includes 830,000 or so distinct CDR3 sequences, with about 30% observed a single time. Together, the top ten hold roughly an eighth of the sample. The sample's treatment or condition label, in plain terms: in vitro stimulation with specific CMV peptide epitopes to enrich CMV-specific T cells. The sequencing used cultured CD8+ T cells from PBMCs, collected from culture after CMV antigen stimulation. The receptors here all came from a human donor in good health (CMV status not recorded). Some clones in this sample may be carry-over from other donors' samples.

The V and J genes are TRBV9 and TRBJ1-2; D remains ambiguous. The CDR3 has 15 amino acids. Looked up from germline, CDR1 is SGDLS and CDR2 is YYNGEE. V was cut by 0 bases and J by 0 bases, with 9 bases left in between. CDR3 nucleotides: TGTGCCAGCAGCGTAGCTGGTACCGCTAACTATGGCTACACCTTC. Encoded protein: CASSVAGTANYGYTF.

The chain is built from TRBV3-1 and TRBJ2-1, with 9 bases fitting TRBD1. Germline CDR1 and CDR2: LGHDT and YNNKEL (reference sequence). The CDR3 contains 14 residues. Unmatched junction bases numbered 1, after V lost 4 bases and J lost 3 bases. CDR3 bases: TGTGCCAGCAGCCGACAGGGGGACTACAATGAGCAGTTCTTC. Its protein is CASSRQGDYNEQFF.

At least ten counts were recorded for this clonotype. This chain links TRBV7-2 with TRBJ2-7; D remains unclear. Looked up from germline, CDR1 is SGHTA and CDR2 is FQGNSA. Between the trimmed V and J ends, which lost 1 base and 1 base, there was a span of 11 bases. The CDR3 consists of 15 residues. This CDR3 is CASSLGFGRSYEQYF. The CDR3, as DNA: TGTGCCAGCAGCTTAGGGTTCGGCAGATCCTACGAGCAGTACTTC.

This clonotype was picked up many times. V gene TRBV7-9 combines with J gene TRBJ1-6; TRBD1 matches 9 bases. The germline CDR1 and CDR2 sequences are SEHNR and FQNEAQ (reference sequence). V shed 3 bases and J 5 bases; nucleotides not matched to a gene: 2. This CDR3 region has 15 residues. CDR3 coding DNA: TGTGCCAGCAGCTTGGGACAGGGAAATAATTCACCCCTCCACTTT. It specifies CASSLGQGNNSPLHF.

Concerning this clonotype: A much larger clone sits a single nucleotide away, making a read error possible. The chain joins TRBV29-1 to TRBJ1-2; a possible D gene is TRBD1 (6 bases). CDR3 length equals 12 residues. The germline V gene has CDR1 SQVTM and CDR2 ANQGSEA. V was shortened by 3 bases and J by 4 bases, with 9 bases between the two germline ends. The CDR3 nucleotides are TGCAGCGTTGAGGTAGGGGGCTATGGCTACACCTTC. Translating it yields CSVEVGGYGYTF.

For this clonotype: An end of the junction does not agree with germline; a read error may underlie this. V gene TRBV6-2 or TRBV6-3 combines with J gene TRBJ1-5; D possibly corresponds to TRBD1 (5 bases). Germline CDR1 reads MNHEY; CDR2 reads SVGEGT. This CDR3 comprises 16 residues. CDR3 DNA: TGTGCCAGCACTTACACGGCGCCAGGGTCGGGTCAGCCCCAGCATTTT. Translated, it gives CASTYTAPGSGQPQHF.